The rows below give T cell receptor beta chains drawn from one sample of a study of cytomegalovirus exposure and HLA in healthy donors. Profiled with immunoSEQ multiplex PCR; TCRdb holds only in-frame clones, not every one. Of about 78,000 clones in the sample, less than 96% were seen once. The sequenced material came from PBMCs. The receptors come from a man younger than 30 in good health and CMV-seropositive. Each CDR3 is given with its conserved first and last residue. Fields, in order: D gene, clone size, V gene, J gene, CDR3 DNA, CDR3 protein. A D gene is named only where the DNA matches it firmly. Some rows mark clone size as missing; the rest say once, few, many or name a class of expanded clone.

d_gene: -
abundance: -
v_gene: TRBV7-9
j_gene: TRBJ1-1
CDR3nt: TGTGCCAGCAGCGCCCGGGGGGGCGGGAACACTGAAGCTTTCTTT
CDR3aa: CASSARGGGNTEAFF

d_gene: -
abundance: -
v_gene: TRBV6-1
j_gene: TRBJ2-3
CDR3nt: TGTGCCAGCAGTGAAGCTATTCCCCCAGATACGCAGTATTTT
CDR3aa: CASSEAIPPDTQYF

d_gene: TRBD1
abundance: -
v_gene: TRBV28
j_gene: TRBJ2-3
CDR3nt: TGTGCCAGCAGTCCCGTTGGGACAGGGGACACAGATACGCAGTATTTT
CDR3aa: CASSPVGTGDTDTQYF

d_gene: TRBD1
abundance: -
v_gene: TRBV19
j_gene: TRBJ2-2
CDR3nt: TGTGCCAGTAGTTCACAGGGGACCGGGGAGCTGTTTTTT
CDR3aa: CASSSQGTGELFF

d_gene: TRBD1
abundance: once
v_gene: TRBV18
j_gene: TRBJ2-2
CDR3nt: TGTGCCAGCTCACCGACCGGGACAGGGGGTTCCGGGGAGCTGTTTTTT
CDR3aa: CASSPTGTGGSGELFF

d_gene: TRBD2
abundance: -
v_gene: TRBV15
j_gene: TRBJ2-5
CDR3nt: TGTGCCACCAGCAGCTCGCGGGGGTACCAAGAGACCCAGTACTTC
CDR3aa: CATSSSRGYQETQYF

d_gene: -
abundance: -
v_gene: TRBV9
j_gene: TRBJ1-1
CDR3nt: TGTGCCAGCAGCGTAGGCTGGGGGGTTAACACTGAAGCTTTCTTT
CDR3aa: CASSVGWGVNTEAFF

d_gene: -
abundance: -
v_gene: TRBV5-5
j_gene: TRBJ1-2
CDR3nt: TGTGCCAGCAGCAACAGGGTGGACTATGGCTACACCTTC
CDR3aa: CASSNRVDYGYTF

d_gene: -
abundance: -
v_gene: TRBV25-1
j_gene: TRBJ2-2
CDR3nt: TGTGCCAGCAGTGAACAATACACCGGGGAGCTGTTTTTT
CDR3aa: CASSEQYTGELFF

d_gene: TRBD2
abundance: -
v_gene: TRBV2
j_gene: TRBJ2-3
CDR3nt: TGTGCCATCTGGACTAGCGGGAGTGTAGGGCCAGATACGCAGTATTTT
CDR3aa: CAIWTSGSVGPDTQYF

d_gene: TRBD1
abundance: -
v_gene: TRBV15
j_gene: TRBJ1-2
CDR3nt: TGTGCCACCAGCAGCGAACAGGGGCGGGGTGGCTACACCTTC
CDR3aa: CATSSEQGRGGYTF

d_gene: TRBD1
abundance: -
v_gene: TRBV7-3
j_gene: TRBJ1-2
CDR3nt: TGTGCCAGCAGCGCCCTGGACAGGGGAAGTGGCTACACCTTC
CDR3aa: CASSALDRGSGYTF

d_gene: -
abundance: -
v_gene: TRBV5-5
j_gene: TRBJ2-3
CDR3nt: TGTGCCAGCAGCTCGTTTCCCGGAGATACGCAGTATTTT
CDR3aa: CASSSFPGDTQYF

d_gene: TRBD1
abundance: -
v_gene: TRBV9
j_gene: TRBJ2-1
CDR3nt: TGTGCCAGCAGCGTAGACGGGACAGAATACAATGAGCAGTTCTTC
CDR3aa: CASSVDGTEYNEQFF

d_gene: -
abundance: -
v_gene: TRBV9
j_gene: TRBJ2-7
CDR3nt: TGTGCCAGCAGCCCACGCCAGCGGGCAAGCTCCTACGAGCAGTACTTC
CDR3aa: CASSPRQRASSYEQYF

d_gene: TRBD2
abundance: -
v_gene: TRBV7-2
j_gene: TRBJ2-7
CDR3nt: TGTGCCAGCAGCTTAGTCACGGGACTAGCGGCGAGGGAGCAGTACTTC
CDR3aa: CASSLVTGLAAREQYF

d_gene: TRBD2
abundance: -
v_gene: TRBV4-1
j_gene: TRBJ2-3
CDR3nt: TGCGCCAGCAGCCAAGAACCCCTGGTTAGCGGGGGCCCGGGGGGTACGCAGTATTTT
CDR3aa: CASSQEPLVSGGPGGTQYF